The 19 T cell receptor beta chains given below trace back to one sample, sequenced in a study of blood T cell repertoires in COVID-19 (TCRdb year 2020). Library preparation used the immunoSEQ multiplex PCR assay. This immuneACCESS table, as held by TCRdb, lists in-frame sequences with V and J called but not all clones. Of the missing ones, under half trace to an unresolved V gene in checked studies; the others have no known cause. The sample table contains 110,000 to 150,000 clones; only one count was recorded for around 82% of them. Approximately 6% of the sample comes from the top ten. Source material: PBMCs or T cells enriched from blood (not recorded which). These receptors originate from a woman in her forties or fifties who had recovered from COVID-19.

This clone was observed a handful of times. The V gene is TRBV5-4, the J gene TRBJ2-2, with D tentatively TRBD1 (5 bases). Germline assignment: CDR1 SGHNT and CDR2 YYREEE (reference sequence). The CDR3 runs 15 residues. The V end was cut by 0 bases, the J end by 5 bases, with 11 bases between. The CDR3 DNA reads TGTGCCAGCAGCTTGGGGACACGAAATACCGGGGAGCTGTTTTTT. This translates into CASSLGTRNTGELFF.

The CDR3 spells CASSLDRGSFNEQFF. The CDR3 DNA follows: TGTGCCAGCAGCTTAGATAGGGGCAGTTTCAATGAGCAGTTCTTC. The rearrangement uses TRBV11-2 and TRBJ2-1; tentative D call: TRBD1 (5 bases). CDR1 and CDR2 (germline): SGHAT, FQNNGV. V was shortened by 0 bases and J by 6 bases, with 12 bases between the two germline ends. There are 15 residues in the CDR3.

V gene TRBV12-3 or TRBV12-4 combines with J gene TRBJ1-2; D perhaps matches TRBD1 (5 bases). The CDR3 is 13 residues long. With 5 bases removed from V and 5 bases from J, the gap between germline ends came to 12 bases. The CDR3 sequence: CASSTGLKYGYTF. The CDR3 DNA reads as TGTGCCAGCAGTACGGGACTGAAGTATGGCTACACCTTC.

In this sample, this clone turned up a few times. The chain is built from TRBV9 and TRBJ1-1, with D uncertain. The V gene's germline CDR1 is SGDLS and CDR2 YYNGEE. The CDR3 sequence is 15 residues long. Trimming took off 4 bases at V and 1 base at J, with 14 bases between the two ends. CDR3 coding DNA: TGTGCCAGCAGCCCTGCCACCCCGGGGAACACTGAAGCTTTCTTT. This sequence encodes CASSPATPGNTEAFF. The full variable domain, its missing parts supplied by reference TRBV9 and TRBJ1-1, is DSGVTQTPKHLITATGQRVTLRCSPRSGDLSVYWYQQSLDQGLQFLIQYYNGEERAKGNILERFSAQQFPDLHSELNLSSLELGDSALYFCASSPATPGNTEAFFGQGTRLTVV.

The chain employs TRBV5-1 and TRBJ2-7, with TRBD2 identical over 7 bases. V shed 0 bases and J 0 bases; nucleotides not matched to a gene: 9. This CDR3 is 17 amino acids long. Germline CDR1 and CDR2: SGHRS and YFSETQ. CDR3 DNA: TGCGCCAGCAGCTTGGCGGGAAATAGCGGGCTCTCCTACGAGCAGTACTTC. Amino acid sequence: CASSLAGNSGLSYEQYF.

This clone came up a few times. J is TRBJ2-7 and V is TRBV28; 10 nucleotides match TRBD1. This CDR3 contains 14 residues. The junction had 8 bases not matched to a gene; V was cut back by 6 bases and J by 6 bases. Germline lookup yields CDR1 MDHEN and CDR2 SYDVKM. The CDR3 region is CASSTGTGDGEQYV. DNA of the CDR3: TGTGCCAGCAGCACCGGGACAGGGGACGGCGAGCAGTACGTC.

This sequence joins TRBV12-3 or TRBV12-4 and TRBJ1-2; TRBD1 matches 8 bases. The CDR3 consists of 13 residues. Trimming at V came to 3 bases and at J to 8 bases, leaving 5 bases not matched to a gene. The CDR3 sequence is CASSFQGAGGYTF. CDR3 DNA: TGTGCCAGCAGTTTCCAGGGGGCGGGGGGCTACACCTTC.

This chain connects TRBV20-1 to TRBJ1-1; D uncertain. The V gene lost 1 base and the J gene lost 8 bases, with 5 bases spanning the gap. Germline V CDR1 and CDR2: DFQATT, SNEGSKA (reference sequence). This CDR3 region has 10 residues. This chain's CDR3 is CSARVPEAFF. CDR3 in DNA: TGCAGTGCTAGAGTCCCAGAAGCTTTCTTT.

The chain couples TRBV18 to TRBJ2-1; 9 positions agree with TRBD1. This CDR3 region has 14 residues. V shed 5 bases, J shed 7 bases, and the junction held 6 bases outside the gene matches. The germline gives CDR1 KGHSH, CDR2 LQKENI. DNA of the CDR3: TGTGCCAGCTCAGTACAGGGGGCTGAAAATGAGCAGTTCTTC. This translates into CASSVQGAENEQFF.

J is TRBJ2-3 and V is TRBV5-1, with D uncertain. Trimming shortened V by 2 bases and J by 0 bases, and 10 bases separated the two germline ends. CDR3 length: 15 amino acids. Germline V gene sequence: CDR1 SGHRS, CDR2 YFSETQ. DNA of the CDR3: TGCGCCAGCAGCTTTGAGCAGGCTAGCACAGATACGCAGTATTTT. Translating gives CASSFEQASTDTQYF.

The chain's CDR3 is CASRIQGDTQYF. In DNA form, the CDR3 reads TGTGCCAGCAGGATACAGGGGGATACGCAGTATTTT. The chain has TRBV5-5 and TRBJ2-3, with 7 bases fitting TRBD1. V lost 5 bases to trimming and J lost 6 bases; unmatched junction nucleotides: 3. The CDR3 is 12 amino acids. CDR1 is SGHKS and CDR2 is YYEKEE in the germline V gene (reference sequence).

The CDR3 region has the DNA TGCGCCAGCAGCGGGGGCAGACCTCGCGAGACCCAGTACTTC. Protein product: CASSGGRPRETQYF. The chain has TRBV5-1 and TRBJ2-5; a weak D match, TRBD1 (6 bases). The CDR3 covers 14 residues. CDR1 and CDR2 (germline): SGHRS, YFSETQ. Trimming pared 4 bases from V and 5 bases from J, leaving 15 bases between.

This chain connects TRBV5-1 to TRBJ1-2; TRBD1 is a possible D gene (6 bases). Between the trimmed V and J ends, which lost 4 bases and 6 bases, there was a span of 16 bases. Germline loops: CDR1 SGHRS, CDR2 YFSETQ. The length of the CDR3 is 14 residues. CDR3 protein: CASSQGQTTNGYTF. CDR3 nucleotide sequence: TGCGCCAGCAGCCAGGGGCAGACCACCAATGGCTACACCTTC.

This sequence joins TRBV27 and TRBJ2-7, with D possibly being TRBD1 (6 bases). This CDR3 has 13 residues. Germline V gene data show CDR1 as MNHEY and CDR2 as SMNVEV (reference sequence). V gave up 9 bases and J gave up 3 bases, with 15 bases separating them. CDR3 coding DNA: TGTGCCAGTTCCCCCCGGGACAACTACGAGCAGTACGTC. Protein product: CASSPRDNYEQYV.

V is TRBV5-6 and J is TRBJ2-5; D perhaps matches TRBD2 (5 bases). The CDR3 sequence is 12 residues long. V was trimmed by 5 bases and J by 6 bases, leaving 11 bases between them. CDR1 is SGHDT and CDR2 is YYEEEE in the germline V gene. The CDR3 sequence is CASRRRSQTQYF. The CDR3 DNA reads as TGTGCCAGCAGGAGGAGGTCGCAGACCCAGTACTTC.

This clone was recorded many times. V is TRBV7-9 and J is TRBJ1-4, with D perhaps matching TRBD1 (5 bases). Germline V gene data show CDR1 as SEHNR and CDR2 as FQNEAQ (reference sequence). This CDR3 region has 14 residues. Trimming shortened V by 1 base and J by 7 bases, and 10 bases separated the two germline ends. The CDR3 protein is CASSLVGGSEKLFF. CDR3 coding DNA: TGTGCCAGCAGCTTAGTGGGGGGAAGTGAAAAACTGTTTTTT.

The V call is TRBV2, the J call TRBJ2-7, with TRBD1 matching 8 bases. V shed 5 bases and J 7 bases; nucleotides not matched to a gene: 4. The CDR3 contains 12 residues. From germline, CDR1 is SNHLY and CDR2 FYNNEI. The CDR3 sequence is CASSQRDREQYF. For the CDR3, the DNA is TGTGCCAGCAGTCAAAGGGACAGGGAGCAGTACTTC. Complete variable domain (other parts from reference TRBV2 and TRBJ2-7): EPEVTQTPSHQVTQMGQEVILRCVPISNHLYFYWYRQILGQKVEFLVSFYNNEISEKSEIFDDQFSVERPDGSNFTLKIRSTKLEDSAMYFCASSQRDREQYFGPGTRLTVT.

The chain recombines TRBV3-1 (or the pseudogene TRBV3-2) with TRBJ1-5; D call uncertain. With 3 bases removed from V and 4 bases from J, the gap between germline ends came to 7 bases. The V gene's germline CDR1 is LGHDT and CDR2 YNNKEL (reference sequence). This CDR3 has 13 residues. The CDR3 protein is CASSQGGNQPQHF. As DNA, the CDR3 is TGTGCCAGCAGCCAGGGCGGGAATCAGCCCCAGCATTTT.

The V call is TRBV6-4, the J call TRBJ2-1; the match to TRBD2 covers 14 bases. Germline V CDR1 and CDR2: MRHNA, SNTAGT. V shed 6 bases and J 9 bases; nucleotides not matched to a gene: 10. This CDR3 has 16 residues. The chain's CDR3 is CASSAETSGGASEQFF. For the CDR3, the DNA is TGTGCCAGCAGCGCCGAGACTAGCGGGGGGGCCAGTGAGCAGTTCTTC.